This TCR beta chain was found in a study of blood T cells in healthy people across ages. Combining a sample-barcoded 5' primer with a J-beta primer mix, a second PCR ran for roughly 6 to 11 cycles. One entry per CDR3 protein results from TCRdb running MiXCR on the 5' RACE reads. The table records fewer than 650,000 distinct CDR3 sequences, 25% to 35% of them present only once. CDR1 is DFQATT, CDR2 SNEGSKA, per germline (reference sequence). This CDR3 spans 15 amino acids. This sample also appeared in a second study, on T cells of mothers and their children.

The genes are TRBV20-1 and TRBJ2-7; a weak D match, TRBD1 (6 bases). Near its end, the DNA agrees better with TRBJ2-1, so the J call may be wrong. The source material was blood. This clonotype was obtained from a boy between 2 and 10 years old in good health. CDR3: CSARDSGGDYNEQFF. CDR3 nucleotide sequence: TGCAGTGCTAGAGATAGTGGGGGCGACTACAATGAGCAGTTCTTC.